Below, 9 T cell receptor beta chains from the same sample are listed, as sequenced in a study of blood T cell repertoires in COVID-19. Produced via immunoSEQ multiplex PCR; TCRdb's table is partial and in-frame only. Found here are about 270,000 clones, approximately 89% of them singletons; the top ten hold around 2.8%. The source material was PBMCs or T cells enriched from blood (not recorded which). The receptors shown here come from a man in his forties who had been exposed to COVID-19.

CDR3 in amino acids: CASSYGGPGELFF. The CDR3 region has the DNA TGTGCCAGCAGTTACGGGGGGCCCGGGGAGCTGTTTTTT. The gene calls are TRBV28 and TRBJ2-2; D perhaps matches TRBD2 (7 bases). This CDR3 is built from 13 residues. Germline CDR1 reads MDHEN; CDR2 reads SYDVKM. Trimming shortened V by 4 bases and J by 6 bases, and 9 bases separated the two germline ends. The full variable domain, in which reference TRBV28 and TRBJ2-2 provide the parts outside the CDR3, is DVKVTQSSRYLVKRTGEKVFLECVQDMDHENMFWYRQDPGLGLRLIYFSYDVKMKEKGDIPEGYSVSREKKERFSLILESASTNQTSMYLCASSYGGPGELFFGEGSRLTVL.

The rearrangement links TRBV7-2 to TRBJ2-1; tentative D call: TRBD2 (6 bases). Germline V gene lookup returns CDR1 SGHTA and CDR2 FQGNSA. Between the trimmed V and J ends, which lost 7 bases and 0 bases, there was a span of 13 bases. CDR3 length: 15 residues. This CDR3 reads CASKSLANSYNEQFF. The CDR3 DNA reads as TGTGCCAGCAAGAGTCTAGCGAACTCCTACAATGAGCAGTTCTTC.

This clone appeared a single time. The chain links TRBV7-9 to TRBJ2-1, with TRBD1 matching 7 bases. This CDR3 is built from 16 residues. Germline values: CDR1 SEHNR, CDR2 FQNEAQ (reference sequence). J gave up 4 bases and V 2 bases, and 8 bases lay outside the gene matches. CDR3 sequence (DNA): TGTGCCAGCAGCTTAACCGTAGCAGGGGGATACAATGAGCAGTTCTTC. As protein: CASSLTVAGGYNEQFF.

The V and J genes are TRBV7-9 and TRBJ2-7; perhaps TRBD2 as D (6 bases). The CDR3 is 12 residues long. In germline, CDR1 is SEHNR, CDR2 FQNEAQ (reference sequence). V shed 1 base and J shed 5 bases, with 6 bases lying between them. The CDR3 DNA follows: TGTGCCAGCAGCTTAGGGGGGGACGAGCAGTACTTC. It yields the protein CASSLGGDEQYF.

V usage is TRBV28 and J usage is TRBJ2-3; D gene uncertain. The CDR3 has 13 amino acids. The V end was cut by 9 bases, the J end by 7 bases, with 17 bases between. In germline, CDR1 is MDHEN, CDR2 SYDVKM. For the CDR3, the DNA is TGTGCCAGTTCCCCGGCGGAGAGATATACGCAGTATTTT. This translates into CASSPAERYTQYF.

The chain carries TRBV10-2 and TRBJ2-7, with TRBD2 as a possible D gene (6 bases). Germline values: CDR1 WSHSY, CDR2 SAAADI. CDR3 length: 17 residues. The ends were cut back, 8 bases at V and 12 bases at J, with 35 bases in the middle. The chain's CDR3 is CASGGSAYKPTEISGYF. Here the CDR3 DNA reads TGCGCCAGCGGGGGGAGCGCGTACAAACCCACGGAGATATCAGGGTACTTC.

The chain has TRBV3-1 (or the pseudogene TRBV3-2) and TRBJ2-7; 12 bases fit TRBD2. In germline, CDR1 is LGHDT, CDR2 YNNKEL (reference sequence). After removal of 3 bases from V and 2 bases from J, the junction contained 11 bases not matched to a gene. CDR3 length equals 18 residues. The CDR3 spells CASSHHGLAGGNTYEQYF. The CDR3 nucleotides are TGTGCCAGCAGCCATCATGGGCTAGCGGGAGGGAATACCTACGAGCAGTACTTC.

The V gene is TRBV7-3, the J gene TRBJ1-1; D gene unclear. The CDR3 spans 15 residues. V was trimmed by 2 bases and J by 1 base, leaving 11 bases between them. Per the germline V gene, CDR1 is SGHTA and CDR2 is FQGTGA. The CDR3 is CASSLLPPGNTEAFF. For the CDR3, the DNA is TGTGCCAGCAGCTTACTGCCACCCGGGAACACTGAAGCTTTCTTT.

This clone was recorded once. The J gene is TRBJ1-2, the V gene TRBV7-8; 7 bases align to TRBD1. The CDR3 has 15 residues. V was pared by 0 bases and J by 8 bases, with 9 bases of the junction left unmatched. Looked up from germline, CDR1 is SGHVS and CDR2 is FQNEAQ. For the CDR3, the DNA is TGTGCCAGCAGCTTAGCTACAGGGGCGGTTGGAGGCTACACCTTC. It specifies CASSLATGAVGGYTF.